This T cell receptor (beta chain) was found in a study of T-cell memory formation after mild COVID-19. In the study overall: Clustering of TCRs was largely donor specific.

5'RACE with constant-segment primers built TCRalpha and TCRbeta cDNA libraries with UMIs. TCRdb re-called the 5' RACE reads with MiXCR, one entry per CDR3 protein. In the table there are 85,000 to 120,000 distinct CDR3 sequences, roughly an eighth of which are singletons. This clonotype has at least ten counts. V shed 3 bases and J 5 bases; nucleotides not matched to a gene: 4. The CDR3 runs to 14 residues. The J gene is TRBJ2-5, the V gene TRBV12-3 or TRBV12-4; TRBD2 matches at 9 bases. The clonotype was recovered from an adult woman who had mild COVID-19 (a few samples of this study predate the infection). Cell type and time point are not known. Sample: PBMCs or a T cell subset sorted from them (not recorded which). CDR3 amino acids: CASSFASGAETQYF. CDR3 DNA: TGTGCCAGCAGTTTTGCTAGCGGGGCGGAGACCCAGTACTTC.